The 8 T cell receptor beta chains in this list originate from one sample, sequenced in a study of T-cell memory formation after mild COVID-19. MiXCR, run by TCRdb on the 5' RACE reads, gives a single entry per CDR3 protein. The sample holds over 500,000 distinct CDR3 sequences, 17% seen once. Sequencing was performed on PBMCs or a T cell subset sorted from them (not recorded which). The receptor set was obtained from an adult woman who had mild COVID-19 (a few samples of this study predate the infection). Cell type and time point are not known.

The rearrangement joins TRBV5-1 to TRBJ1-1; D remains unclear. Germline CDR1 reads SGHRS; CDR2 reads YFSETQ. The CDR3 sequence is 14 residues long. Deletions cut 0 bases from V and 1 base from J, with 7 bases between. CDR3 sequence: CASSLVQRNTEAFF. CDR3 sequence (DNA): TGCGCCAGCAGCTTGGTCCAAAGGAACACTGAAGCTTTCTTT.

The chain combines TRBV7-9 with TRBJ1-6; tentative D call: TRBD1 (5 bases). V dropped 1 base and J dropped 8 bases, with 9 bases sitting between them. This CDR3 region has 14 residues. Germline-derived CDR1 and CDR2 are SEHNR and FQNEAQ (reference sequence). CDR3 in amino acids: CASSLEQAHSPLHF. CDR3 coding DNA: TGTGCCAGCAGCTTAGAACAGGCTCATTCACCCCTCCACTTT.

Written as DNA, the CDR3 is TGTGCCAGCAGTTACTCGTTTGGGATCAATGAGCAGTTCTTC. The encoded protein is CASSYSFGINEQFF. This chain links TRBV6-2 or TRBV6-3 with TRBJ2-1, with no clear D. The V end was cut by 0 bases, the J end by 6 bases, with 9 bases between. The CDR3 is made up of 14 amino acids. The germline V gene has CDR1 MNHEY and CDR2 SVGEGT.

The chain uses TRBV12-3 or TRBV12-4 and TRBJ2-1, with 9 positions matching TRBD1. The CDR3 runs to 15 residues. The ends lost 5 bases at V and 4 bases at J; junction bases unmatched: 6. This chain's CDR3 is CASSEQGAGYNEQFF. CDR3 in DNA: TGTGCCAGCAGTGAACAGGGGGCTGGGTACAATGAGCAGTTCTTC.

The V and J genes are TRBV20-1 and TRBJ2-7; the D gene is possibly TRBD1 (6 bases). CDR3 size: 13 residues. Germline V lookup: CDR1 DFQATT, CDR2 SNEGSKA (reference sequence). Trimming removed 0 bases from V and 7 bases from J, with 13 bases in between. This CDR3 is CSARDLARGEQYF. DNA for the CDR3: TGCAGTGCTAGAGATTTGGCCAGGGGTGAGCAGTACTTC.

The sample holds a few counts of this clonotype. V usage is TRBV24-1 and J usage is TRBJ1-1; the D gene is possibly TRBD1 (5 bases). Germline lookup yields CDR1 KGHDR and CDR2 SFDVKD. This CDR3 spans 13 amino acids. V gave up 8 bases and J gave up 6 bases, with 15 bases separating them. The CDR3: CATMERQGAEAFF. CDR3 coding DNA: TGTGCCACCATGGAGCGTCAGGGCGCTGAAGCTTTCTTT.

The CDR3 DNA is TGTGCCAGCAGTGCTATTAGAGAGACCCAGTACTTC. This sequence encodes CASSAIRETQYF. V is TRBV12-3 or TRBV12-4 and J is TRBJ2-5; D remains ambiguous. The V and J ends lost 5 bases and 4 bases respectively, with 8 bases between them. This CDR3 has 12 amino acids.

This clonotype occurred a few times. In nucleotides, the CDR3 is TGTGCCAGCAGCTTTGGCGGGGGCAGCCGTGAAGCTTTCTTT. Its translation: CASSFGGGSREAFF. The chain joins TRBV7-9 to TRBJ1-1, with a possible D match to TRBD1 (6 bases). Germline CDR1 and CDR2: SEHNR and FQNEAQ (reference sequence). Between the trimmed V and J ends, which lost 3 bases and 7 bases, there was a span of 15 bases. This CDR3 is built from 14 residues.